The TCR beta chain described here comes from a study of spatial heterogeneity in lung cancer. Across the study: Unique TCR and UMI combinations averaged more than ten appearances each in raw reads.

On each TCR cDNA molecule, a unique molecular identifier was present. TCRdb analysed the 5' RACE reads with MiXCR anew, one entry per CDR3 protein. The sample has under 8,000 distinct CDR3 sequences, under 6% seen once. Time point indicated: sample taken at primary tumor resection. Whole RNA came from tumor, nontumor lung or frozen PBMC and was sequenced without being sorted. There were roughly 78 donors, all of them untreated patients with early-stage non-small cell lung cancer. The sample holds a few counts of this clonotype. The library was prepared for alpha chains; this beta chain is a stray read, so its frequency means little. J gave up 4 bases and V 0 bases, and 5 bases lay outside the gene matches. CDR3 size: 17 residues. Germline CDR1 and CDR2: MGHDK and SYGVNS.

This TCR came from a female donor with early-stage non-small cell lung cancer. The gene calls are TRBV25-1 and TRBJ2-1; 11 positions agree with TRBD2. The sequencing used normal lung tissue next to the tumor, collected at surgery. CDR3 amino acids: CASSEYEGLAEYNEQFF. The CDR3, as DNA: TGTGCCAGCAGTGAATATGAGGGACTAGCGGAGTACAATGAGCAGTTCTTC.